This TCR beta chain was identified in a study of control samples from healthy donors and cancer patients. Per the germline V gene, CDR1 is MNHEY and CDR2 is SMNVEV (reference sequence). The CDR3 sequence is 14 residues long. Trimming cost V 3 bases and J 7 bases, with 16 bases left between them. Using immunoSEQ multiplex PCR, the repertoire was profiled, and TCRdb retains in-frame clones only, with some absent. This table holds about 140,000 clones, about 90% found once. Sequencing was performed on blood. The sequence was obtained from a man aged 18 to 35 in good health. This sequence joins TRBV27 and TRBJ2-7, with TRBD1 as a possible D gene (6 bases). CDR3 coding DNA: TGTGCCAGCAGTTTGGCAGCAGGGGTTGGAGAGCAGTACTTC. It yields the protein CASSLAAGVGEQYF.